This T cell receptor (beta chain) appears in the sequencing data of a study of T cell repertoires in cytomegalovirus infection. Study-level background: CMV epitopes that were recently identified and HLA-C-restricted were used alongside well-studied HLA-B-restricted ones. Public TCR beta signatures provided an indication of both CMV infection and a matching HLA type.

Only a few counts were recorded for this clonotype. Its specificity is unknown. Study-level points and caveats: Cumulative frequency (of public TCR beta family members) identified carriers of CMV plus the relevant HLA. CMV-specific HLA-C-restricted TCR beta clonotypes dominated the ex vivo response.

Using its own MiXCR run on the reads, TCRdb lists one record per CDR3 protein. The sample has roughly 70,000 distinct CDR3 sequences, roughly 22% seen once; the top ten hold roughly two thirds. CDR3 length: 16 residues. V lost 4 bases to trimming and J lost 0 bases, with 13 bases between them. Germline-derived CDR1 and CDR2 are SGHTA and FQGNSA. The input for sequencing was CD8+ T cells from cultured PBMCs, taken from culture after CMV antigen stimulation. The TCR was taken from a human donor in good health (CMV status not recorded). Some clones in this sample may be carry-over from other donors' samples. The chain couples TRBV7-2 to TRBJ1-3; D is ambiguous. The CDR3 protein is CASSSGGRTSGNTIYF. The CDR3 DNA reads TGTGCCAGCAGCTCTGGCGGACGGACCTCTGGAAACACCATATATTTT. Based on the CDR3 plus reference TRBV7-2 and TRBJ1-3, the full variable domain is GAGVSQSPSNKVTEKGKDVELRCDPISGHTALYWYRQSLGQGLEFLIYFQGNSAPDKSGLPSDRFSAERTGGSVSTLTIQRTQQEDSAVYLCASSSGGRTSGNTIYFGEGSWLTVV.